These 7 T cell receptor beta chains share one sample of origin, sequenced in a study of blood T cell repertoires in COVID-19. Measured with immunoSEQ multiplex PCR; TCRdb has only the in-frame clones, and not every one. The repertoire has 50,000 to 75,000 clones, more than 75% of them found once; the top ten carry less than 6.5%. The sequencing input was peripheral blood. These receptors originate from a man at least 80 years old in a cohort sampled during active COVID-19.

This clone was observed a few times. The chain is built from TRBV7-9 and TRBJ2-7; TRBD1 matches at 8 bases. The V gene's germline CDR1 is SEHNR and CDR2 FQNEAQ (reference sequence). The ends lost 5 bases at V and 1 base at J; junction bases unmatched: 7. There are 15 residues in the CDR3. CDR3 in amino acids: CASSEGQAPSYEQYF. The DNA for the CDR3 is TGTGCCAGCAGCGAGGGACAGGCCCCTTCCTACGAGCAGTACTTC.

The chain employs TRBV2 and TRBJ2-2; D remains ambiguous. V lost 5 bases to trimming and J lost 6 bases, with 10 bases between them. Germline CDR1 is SNHLY and CDR2 is FYNNEI. This CDR3 region has 13 residues. The CDR3 bases are TGTGCCAGCAGTCCTAACGGAGCCGGGGAGCTGTTTTTT. This translates into CASSPNGAGELFF.

This chain uses TRBV3-1 (or the pseudogene TRBV3-2) with TRBJ1-4, with a possible D match to TRBD1 (5 bases). The CDR3 sequence is 15 residues long. Germline V gene data show CDR1 as LGHDT and CDR2 as YNNKEL (reference sequence). V was clipped by 4 bases and J by 5 bases, with 14 bases between them. The chain's CDR3 is CASSPIRGGNEKLFF. CDR3 nucleotide sequence: TGTGCCAGCAGCCCCATTCGGGGGGGGAATGAAAAACTGTTTTTT.

V gene TRBV10-3 combines with J gene TRBJ1-5, with TRBD1 matching 8 bases. The germline CDR1 and CDR2 sequences are ENHRY and SYGVKD. This CDR3 region has 16 residues. With 1 base clipped from V and 6 bases from J, the junction kept 8 bases outside the gene matches. This CDR3 is CAISELGQTGAQPQHF. The CDR3 region has the DNA TGTGCCATCAGTGAGTTGGGGCAGACAGGGGCTCAGCCCCAGCATTTT.

The CDR3 bases are TGTGCCAGCAGCCGGACAGATACGAACACCGGGGAGCTGTTTTTT. Translated: CASSRTDTNTGELFF. This rearrangement joins TRBV4-2 to TRBJ2-2; the D gene is possibly TRBD1 (6 bases). Germline CDR1 LGHNA, CDR2 YNFKEQ. Trimming removed 4 bases at V and 0 bases at J, with 9 bases between. This CDR3 is built from 15 residues.

Worth noting for this clone: The germline gene is not matched at one end of the junction; a read error may be the cause. This chain connects TRBV7-9 to TRBJ2-7; unclear D gene. This CDR3 contains 13 residues. From germline, CDR1 is SEHNR and CDR2 FQNEAQ (reference sequence). CDR3 in amino acids: CASSFGSSSEQYF. CDR3 bases: TGTGCCAGCAGCTTTGGCAGTTCCTCCGAGCAGTACTTC.

The CDR3 DNA follows: TGCGCCAGCAGTCAACTCAATTACCCCCTTCGGTCCCCTCCGGGGAACACTGAAGCTTTCTTT. Encoded protein: CASSQLNYPLRSPPGNTEAFF. The V call is TRBV23-1, the J call TRBJ1-1; D is uncertain. TRBV23-1 is assigned to the ORF class and has an uncertain function. The CDR3 is made up of 21 amino acids. V lost 2 bases and J 1 base, leaving 29 bases between the germline ends.